This is a list of T cell receptor beta chains from one sample in a study of cytomegalovirus exposure and HLA in healthy donors. Only in-frame clones appear in the TCRdb table, and some are missing; sequencing was by immunoSEQ multiplex PCR. The sample yields just over 200,000 clones, around 86% seen once. Sequencing was performed on PBMCs. The receptors stem from a woman aged 40 to 49 in good health and CMV-seronegative. CDR3s include the opening cysteine and the closing phenylalanine or tryptophan. A D gene is named only where the DNA matches it firmly. Where a row states a size, it is once, few, many or the class of an expanded clone; other rows omit it.

D gene,J gene,clone size,V gene,CDR3 protein,CDR3 DNA
-,TRBJ2-7,-,TRBV7-2,CASSSRSSYEQYF,TGTGCCAGCAGCTCGCGAAGCTCCTACGAGCAGTACTTC
-,TRBJ2-7,few,TRBV30,CAWSVLHPYEQYF,TGTGCCTGGAGTGTACTACACCCCTACGAGCAGTACTTC
-,TRBJ1-4,-,TRBV14,CASSQEGLREKLFF,TGTGCCAGCAGCCAAGAGGGCCTTCGTGAAAAACTGTTTTTT
TRBD2,TRBJ2-7,-,TRBV6-6,CASSQTSGSYEQYF,TGTGCCAGCAGCCAAACTAGCGGGAGTTACGAGCAGTACTTC
TRBD1,TRBJ1-5,-,TRBV28,CASTTDRGLYQPQHF,TGTGCCAGCACCACGGACAGGGGACTTTATCAGCCCCAGCATTTT
-,TRBJ1-6,-,TRBV27,CASSKQQGYNSPLHF,TGTGCCAGCAGTAAACAACAGGGCTATAATTCACCCCTCCACTTT
-,TRBJ1-5,-,TRBV11-1,CASSPTASNQPQHF,TGTGCCAGCAGCCCTACAGCTAGCAATCAGCCCCAGCATTTT
-,TRBJ1-1,-,TRBV27,CASGPPHTGNTEAFF,TGTGCCAGCGGGCCACCGCATACAGGGAACACTGAAGCTTTCTTT
-,TRBJ2-7,-,TRBV2,CASSERDRTYEQYF,TGTGCCAGCAGTGAAAGAGACAGAACCTACGAGCAGTACTTC
-,TRBJ2-7,-,TRBV7-9,CASSLVGGQGTYEQYF,TGTGCCAGCAGCTTAGTAGGGGGTCAGGGGACCTACGAGCAGTACTTC
TRBD2,TRBJ2-2,once,TRBV27,CASSLFSGRGELFF,TGTGCCAGCAGTTTATTTAGCGGGAGAGGGGAGCTGTTTTTT
TRBD2,TRBJ2-7,once,TRBV2,CASSEALPAGRSRLF,TGTGCCAGCAGTGAAGCGCTTCCAGCGGGACGTTCCAGGTTGTTC
-,TRBJ1-5,once,TRBV14,CASSQDHNQPQHF,TGTGCCAGCAGCCAAGATCACAATCAGCCCCAGCATTTT
-,TRBJ1-3,-,TRBV9,CASSSAGNTIYF,TGTGCCAGCAGCTCCGCTGGAAACACCATATATTTT
TRBD2,TRBJ2-2,-,TRBV5-4,CASSMSLAGGETGELFF,TGTGCCAGCAGCATGTCACTAGCGGGAGGGGAAACCGGGGAGCTGTTTTTT
-,TRBJ2-7,-,TRBV7-8,CASYPGHSYEQYF,TGTGCCAGTTATCCGGGACATTCCTACGAGCAGTACTTC
TRBD1,TRBJ2-7,-,TRBV4-2,CASSQGDRVGYEQYF,TGTGCCAGCAGCCAAGGTGACAGGGTAGGCTACGAGCAGTACTTC
-,TRBJ2-1,-,TRBV5-1,CASSSSGRQEGQFF,TGCGCCAGCAGCTCTTCAGGCCGCCAGGAGGGTCAGTTCTTC
TRBD2,TRBJ2-7,few,TRBV5-4,CASSIRLAPAEQYF,TGTGCCAGCAGCATAAGACTAGCGCCTGCCGAGCAGTACTTC
-,TRBJ2-7,-,TRBV19,CASSAFQGRSSYEQYF,TGTGCCAGTAGTGCCTTTCAGGGGCGCTCCTCCTACGAGCAGTACTTC
-,TRBJ1-1,few,TRBV28,CASSLLVVRTEAFF,TGTGCCAGCAGTTTATTGGTGGTCCGGACTGAAGCTTTCTTT
-,TRBJ1-2,-,TRBV6-1,CASIELGSYGYTF,TGTGCCAGCATCGAGCTGGGGAGCTATGGCTACACCTTC
TRBD1,TRBJ2-4,-,TRBV7-3,CASSLNRGPPKNIQYF,TGTGCCAGCAGCTTAAACAGGGGGCCTCCCAAAAACATTCAGTACTTC
-,TRBJ2-7,-,TRBV19,CASSAGEGYEQYF,TGTGCCAGTAGTGCCGGCGAGGGCTACGAGCAGTACTTC
-,TRBJ2-1,-,TRBV6-5,CASSSRKTPYNEQFF,TGTGCCAGCAGTTCCCGAAAGACACCCTACAATGAGCAGTTCTTC
TRBD2,TRBJ2-7,few,TRBV2,CASIGRANEQYF,TGTGCCAGCATAGGGAGGGCCAACGAGCAGTACTTC
TRBD1,TRBJ2-7,-,TRBV12-5,CASGYGQGAYSEQYF,TGTGCTAGTGGTTATGGACAGGGGGCGTACTCCGAGCAGTACTTC
TRBD2,TRBJ2-7,-,TRBV5-4,CASSLGLAVPYEQYF,TGTGCCAGCAGCTTGGGACTAGCGGTCCCCTACGAGCAGTACTTC
TRBD2,TRBJ2-5,-,TRBV19,CASRAGMETQYF,TGTGCCAGTAGAGCGGGAATGGAGACCCAGTACTTC
TRBD2,TRBJ2-5,-,TRBV2,CASTASAGVGMGTQYF,TGTGCCAGCACCGCCTCAGCGGGAGTTGGGATGGGGACCCAGTACTTC
-,TRBJ2-7,-,TRBV28,CASSIGQLYEQYF,TGTGCCAGCTCGATTGGGCAGCTATACGAGCAGTACTTC
-,TRBJ2-7,-,TRBV5-5,CASSLTVTRLLKAYEQYF,TGTGCCAGCAGCTTGACGGTAACTAGGCTACTTAAAGCTTACGAGCAGTACTTC
-,TRBJ2-5,few,TRBV6-1,CASSEQGWETQYF,TGTGCCAGCAGTGAACAGGGGTGGGAGACCCAGTACTTC
-,TRBJ2-5,-,TRBV7-2,CASSLGTLETQYF,TGTGCCAGCAGCTTAGGGACATTAGAGACCCAGTACTTC
TRBD1,TRBJ1-1,-,TRBV30,CAWHTIGQAGEAFF,TGTGCCTGGCACACAATTGGACAGGCTGGTGAAGCTTTCTTT
-,TRBJ2-2,-,TRBV5-1,CASSQPRGNEELFF,TGCGCCAGCAGCCAGCCTAGGGGGAATGAGGAGCTGTTTTTT
TRBD1,TRBJ1-1,-,TRBV7-9,CASSPTGLNTEAFF,TGTGCCAGCAGCCCGACAGGGCTGAACACTGAAGCTTTCTTT
TRBD2,TRBJ2-7,once,TRBV19,CASRASGTDYEQYF,TGTGCCAGTAGGGCTAGCGGGACAGACTACGAGCAGTACTTC
-,TRBJ1-5,few,TRBV19,CASSIYGAGNQPQHF,TGTGCCAGTAGTATCTATGGTGCGGGCAATCAGCCCCAGCATTTT
TRBD2,TRBJ2-5,-,TRBV19,CASSSDLAGVGETQYF,TGTGCCAGTAGTAGCGACCTAGCGGGAGTGGGCGAGACCCAGTACTTC
TRBD2,TRBJ2-1,-,TRBV7-9,CASSLAGLAANNEQFF,TGTGCCAGCAGCTTAGCCGGACTAGCGGCGAACAATGAGCAGTTCTTC
-,TRBJ1-1,-,TRBV19,CASIPHKGAVKDTEAFF,TGTGCCAGTATTCCCCACAAAGGGGCGGTGAAGGACACTGAAGCTTTCTTT
TRBD1,TRBJ2-7,-,TRBV19,CASSAGTGGPYEQYF,TGTGCCAGTAGTGCTGGGACAGGGGGGCCCTACGAGCAGTACTTC
TRBD2,TRBJ2-3,-,TRBV5-1,CASSWGLAGDKSHTQYF,TGCGCCAGCAGCTGGGGACTAGCGGGAGACAAATCTCATACGCAGTATTTT
-,TRBJ1-5,-,TRBV6-6,CASASGERVGQPQHF,TGTGCCAGCGCCTCGGGAGAGAGGGTCGGGCAGCCCCAGCATTTT
TRBD1,TRBJ1-1,-,TRBV28,CASSTRQGMNTEAFF,TGTGCCAGCAGTACCCGACAGGGGATGAACACTGAAGCTTTCTTT
-,TRBJ2-1,-,TRBV7-6,CASSPEDNEQFF,TGTGCCAGCAGCCCCGAGGACAATGAGCAGTTCTTC
TRBD2,TRBJ2-5,-,TRBV19,CATAGGGSRTQYF,TGTGCCACGGCGGGGGGGGGTTCCAGGACCCAGTACTTC
-,TRBJ1-3,-,TRBV25-1,CASVSSGNTIYF,TGTGCCAGCGTGAGCTCTGGAAACACCATATATTTT
-,TRBJ1-5,-,TRBV5-1,CASSLVGGPNQPQHF,TGCGCCAGCAGCTTGGTCGGGGGTCCCAATCAGCCCCAGCATTTT
TRBD1,TRBJ1-2,-,TRBV2,CASGDHRGIRYTF,TGTGCCAGCGGGGACCACAGGGGGATTCGCTACACCTTC
-,TRBJ2-3,-,TRBV9,CASSVAGVADTQYF,TGTGCCAGCAGCGTAGCTGGAGTCGCAGATACGCAGTATTTT
TRBD1,TRBJ1-4,-,TRBV7-3,CASSVGQRTTNEKLFF,TGTGCCAGCAGCGTGGGACAGCGTACAACTAATGAAAAACTGTTTTTT
-,TRBJ1-3,-,TRBV9,CASSVEIHYSGNTIYF,TGTGCCAGCAGCGTAGAGATACACTACTCTGGAAACACCATATATTTT